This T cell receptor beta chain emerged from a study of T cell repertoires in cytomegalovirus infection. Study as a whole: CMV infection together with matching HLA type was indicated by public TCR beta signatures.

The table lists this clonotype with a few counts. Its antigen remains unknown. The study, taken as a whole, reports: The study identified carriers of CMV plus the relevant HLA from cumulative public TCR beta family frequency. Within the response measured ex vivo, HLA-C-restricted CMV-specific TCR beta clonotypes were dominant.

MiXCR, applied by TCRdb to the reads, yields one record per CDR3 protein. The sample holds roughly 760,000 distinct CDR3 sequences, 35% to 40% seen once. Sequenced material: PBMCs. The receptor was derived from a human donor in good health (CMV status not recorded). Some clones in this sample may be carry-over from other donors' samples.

The DNA for the CDR3 is TGCAGTGCTAGAAGGGAGCCGGGGCTAGCTTTCTTT. It specifies CSARREPGLAFF. J is TRBJ1-1 and V is TRBV20-1; the D gene is possibly TRBD1 (5 bases). The CDR3 covers 12 residues. Trimming shortened V by 2 bases and J by 10 bases, and 14 bases separated the two germline ends. Germline V gives CDR1 DFQATT, CDR2 SNEGSKA (reference sequence).